This TCR beta chain was sequenced during a study of blood T cell repertoires in COVID-19. Between the trimmed V and J ends, which lost 2 bases and 0 bases, there was a span of 16 bases. Germline CDR1 GTSNPN, CDR2 SVGIG (reference sequence). The CDR3 has 16 residues. Assay: immunoSEQ multiplex PCR; the TCRdb copy retains only in-frame clones and omits some. Counted here are about 350,000 clones, over 75% occurring once; the ten biggest clones make up just under 3%. The receptor was derived from a woman aged 30 to 39 who had recovered from COVID-19. Sample: PBMCs or T cells enriched from blood (not recorded which). The J gene is TRBJ1-2, the V gene TRBV30; D might be TRBD1 (6 bases). The CDR3 region has the DNA TGTGCCTGGAGTCGCCTCCCGGGACATACTAACTATGGCTACACCTTC. Its translation is CAWSRLPGHTNYGYTF. Complete variable domain (other parts from reference TRBV30 and TRBJ1-2): SQTIHQWPATLVQPVGSPLSLECTVEGTSNPNLYWYRQAAGRGLQLLFYSVGIGQISSEVPQNLSASRPQDRQFILSSKKLLLSDSGFYLCAWSRLPGHTNYGYTFGSGTRLTVV.